Sequencing of this T cell receptor beta chain was carried out in a study of shared clonotypes between healthy human individuals. Study observations and caveats: When naive CD4 clonotypes were compared across a few donors, 4% to 5.5% were shared.

With regard to this clone: The target antigen is unknown.

Naive CD8 populations comprised CD45RO-negative cells positively selected for CCR7, excluding terminally differentiated effector memory CD45RA+ cells. Assay execution took place at the deep level. Several immunoSEQ plates held equal portions of the genomic DNA taken from each subset. The repertoire was sequenced with immunoSEQ multiplex PCR; TCRdb's copy has only in-frame clones and lacks some. The sample lists about 590,000 clones, over 95% occurring once. With 7 bases removed from V and 4 bases from J, the gap between germline ends came to 14 bases. This CDR3 comprises 13 residues. Germline values: CDR1 SGHDT, CDR2 YYEEEE.

Material for sequencing was naive CD8+ T cells sorted from blood. This receptor was obtained from a woman in her twenties or thirties in good health. The chain carries TRBV5-6 and TRBJ1-2, with D unclear. The CDR3: CASLDPLTYGYTF. The CDR3 bases are TGTGCCAGCTTAGACCCATTGACCTATGGCTACACCTTC.